This T cell receptor (beta chain) was observed in a study of blood T cell repertoires in COVID-19. Germline loops: CDR1 MRHNA, CDR2 SNTAGT. Trimming stripped 1 base from V and 4 bases from J, with 7 bases between. The CDR3 is made up of 13 amino acids. Residents of 20 to 25 US areas, aged roughly 18 to 89 years, made up the participants. Cohort 3 donors counted as recovered after two negative PCRs, clearance, or resolved symptoms. Here immunoSEQ multiplex PCR was the method, and the copy in TCRdb shows in-frame clones only, minus some. The repertoire holds a few hundred thousand clones, with around 89% as singletons.

The sequencing sample was made of PBMCs or T cells enriched from blood (not recorded which). V gene TRBV6-4 combines with J gene TRBJ1-1, with D uncertain. The receptor was isolated from a man in his late teens or twenties who had recovered from COVID-19. Here the CDR3 DNA reads TGTGCCAGCAGTGACTATACGGGCACTGAAGCTTTCTTT. It specifies CASSDYTGTEAFF.